What follows describes a single TCR beta chain. Its antigen remains unidentified. Other DNA sequences in this sample translate to the same CDR3. Terminally differentiated effector memory CD45RA+ cells were excluded by CCR7 positive selection of CD45RO-negative cells. The data were obtained in a study of shared clonotypes between healthy human individuals. Study observations and caveats: Larger estimated richness was generally seen in naive subsets than in memory subsets.

Sorted-subset replicate PCRs used around 200 ng of genomic DNA. This amount corresponded to 30,000 to 35,000 T cell genomes. TCRdb's table, derived via immunoSEQ multiplex PCR, lists solely in-frame clones and lacks some. The table records around 1.9 million clones, roughly 95% of them present only once. Material for sequencing was naive CD8+ T cells from PBMCs. The TCR comes from a young man in good health. Some clones in this sample may be carry-over from other donors' samples.

The CDR3 bases are TGTGCCAGTAGTATCTCCTCTGGCTACAATGAGCAGTTCTTC. It encodes CASSISSGYNEQFF. The chain recombines TRBV19 with TRBJ2-1, with unresolved D. The CDR3 runs to 14 residues. The V and J ends lost 3 bases and 3 bases respectively, with 9 bases between them. Germline CDR1 LNHDA, CDR2 SQIVND (reference sequence).